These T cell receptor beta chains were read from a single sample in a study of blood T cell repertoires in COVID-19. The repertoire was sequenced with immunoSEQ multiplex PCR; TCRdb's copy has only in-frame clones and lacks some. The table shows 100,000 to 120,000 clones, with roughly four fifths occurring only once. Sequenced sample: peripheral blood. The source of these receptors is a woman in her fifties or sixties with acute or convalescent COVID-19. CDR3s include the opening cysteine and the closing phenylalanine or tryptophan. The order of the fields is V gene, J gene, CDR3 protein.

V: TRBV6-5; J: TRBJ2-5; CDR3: CASSPTSRETQYF
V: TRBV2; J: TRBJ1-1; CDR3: CASSQRPGGAFF
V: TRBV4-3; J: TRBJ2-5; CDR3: CASSQDFSGAKETQYF
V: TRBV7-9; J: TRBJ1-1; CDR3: CASSLGQVNTEAFF
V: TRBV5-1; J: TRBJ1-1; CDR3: CASSLGAGEAFF
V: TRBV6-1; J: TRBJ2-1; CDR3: CASSEGGQFYNEQFF
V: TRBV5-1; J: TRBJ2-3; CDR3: CASSLLAGDTDTQYF
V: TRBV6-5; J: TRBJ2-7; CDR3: CASSYRKGEGEQYF
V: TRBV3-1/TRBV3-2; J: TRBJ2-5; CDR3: CASSHSTPQGETQYF
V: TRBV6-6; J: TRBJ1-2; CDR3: CASGLYGYTF
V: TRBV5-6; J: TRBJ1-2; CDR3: CASTNSPGQGWMVDGYTF
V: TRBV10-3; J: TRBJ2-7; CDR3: CAIRQGPNYEQYF
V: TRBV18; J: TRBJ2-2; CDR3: CASSPTSGPGELFF
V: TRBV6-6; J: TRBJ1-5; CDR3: CASSEGAWQPQHF
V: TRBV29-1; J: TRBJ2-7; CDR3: CSVGKTSSSGEQYF
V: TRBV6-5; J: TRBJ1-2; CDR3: CASSYTTANYGYTF